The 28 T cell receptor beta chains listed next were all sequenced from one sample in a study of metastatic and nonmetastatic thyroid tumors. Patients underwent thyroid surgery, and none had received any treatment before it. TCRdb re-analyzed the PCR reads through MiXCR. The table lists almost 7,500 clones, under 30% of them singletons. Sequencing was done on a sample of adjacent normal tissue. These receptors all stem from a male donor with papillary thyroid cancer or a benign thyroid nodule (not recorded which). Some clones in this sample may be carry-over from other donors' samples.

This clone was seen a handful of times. The CDR3 is CASSYGDGAAFF. In nucleotides, the CDR3 is TGTGCCAGCAGTTACGGGGATGGGGCAGCTTTCTTT. V usage is TRBV6-6 and J usage is TRBJ1-1, with TRBD1 as a possible D gene (5 bases). With 2 bases removed from V and 10 bases from J, the gap between germline ends came to 11 bases. Germline CDR1 and CDR2: MNHNY and SVGAGI (reference sequence). The CDR3 has 12 residues.

DNA of the CDR3: TGTGCCAGCAGTTACTGGACAGCCTATGGCTACACCTTC. The encoded protein is CASSYWTAYGYTF. J is TRBJ1-2 and V is TRBV6-2 or TRBV6-3; possibly TRBD1 for D (6 bases). The germline V and J ends were trimmed by 1 base and 4 bases, with 7 bases remaining between them. The CDR3 spans 13 residues. The germline V gene encodes CDR1 MNHEY and CDR2 SVGEGT.

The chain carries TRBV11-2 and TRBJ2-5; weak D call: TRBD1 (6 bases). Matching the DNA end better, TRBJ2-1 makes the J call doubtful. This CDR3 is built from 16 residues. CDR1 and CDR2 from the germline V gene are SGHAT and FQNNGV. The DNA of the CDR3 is TGTGCCAGCAGCTTGGGACCACAGGGAACCTACAATGAGCAGTTCTTC. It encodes CASSLGPQGTYNEQFF.

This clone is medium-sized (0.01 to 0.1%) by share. CDR3 sequence (DNA): TGTGCCACCGGAGAGGATGAGCAGTTCTTC. This encodes CATGEDEQFF. The V gene is TRBV6-1, the J gene TRBJ2-1; D not resolved. This CDR3 is built from 10 residues. V was trimmed by 10 bases and J by 8 bases, leaving 9 bases between them. The germline CDR1 and CDR2 sequences are MNHNS and SASEGT.

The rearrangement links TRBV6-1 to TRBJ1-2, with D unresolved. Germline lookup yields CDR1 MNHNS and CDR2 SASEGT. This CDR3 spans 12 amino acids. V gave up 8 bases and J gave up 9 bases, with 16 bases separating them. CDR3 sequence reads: CASRASAESYTF. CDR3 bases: TGTGCCAGCCGCGCCTCGGCAGAAAGCTACACCTTC.

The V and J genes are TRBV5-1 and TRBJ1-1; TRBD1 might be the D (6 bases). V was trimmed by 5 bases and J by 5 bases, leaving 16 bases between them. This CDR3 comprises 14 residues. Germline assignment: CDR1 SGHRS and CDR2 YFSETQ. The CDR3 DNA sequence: TGCGCCAGCAGTCTACAGGGAGAGAGGACTGAAGCTTTCTTT. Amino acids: CASSLQGERTEAFF.

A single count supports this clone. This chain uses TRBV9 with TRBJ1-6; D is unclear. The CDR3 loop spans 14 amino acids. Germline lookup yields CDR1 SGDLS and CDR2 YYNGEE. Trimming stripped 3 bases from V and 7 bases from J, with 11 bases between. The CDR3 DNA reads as TGTGCCAGCAGCGGGTACGCCTTGAATTCACCCCTCCACTTT. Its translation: CASSGYALNSPLHF.

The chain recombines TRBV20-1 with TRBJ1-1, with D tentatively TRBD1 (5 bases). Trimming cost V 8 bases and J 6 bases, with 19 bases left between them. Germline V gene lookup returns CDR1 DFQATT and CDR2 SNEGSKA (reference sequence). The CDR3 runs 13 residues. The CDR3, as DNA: TGCAGTTCCCCCGGGACCTTAAGTGCTGAAGCTTTCTTT. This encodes CSSPGTLSAEAFF.

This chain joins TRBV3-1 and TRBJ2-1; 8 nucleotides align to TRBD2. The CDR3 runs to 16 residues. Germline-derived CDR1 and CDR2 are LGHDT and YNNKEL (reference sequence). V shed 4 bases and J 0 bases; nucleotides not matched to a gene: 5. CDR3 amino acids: CASSLFTSGSYNEQFF. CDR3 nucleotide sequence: TGTGCCAGCAGCCTCTTCACTAGCGGCTCCTACAATGAGCAGTTCTTC.

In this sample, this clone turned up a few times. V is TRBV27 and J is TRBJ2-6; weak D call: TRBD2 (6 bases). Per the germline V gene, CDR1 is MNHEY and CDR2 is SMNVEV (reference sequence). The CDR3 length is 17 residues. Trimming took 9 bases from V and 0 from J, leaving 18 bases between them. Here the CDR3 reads CASSRGTGVSGANVLTF. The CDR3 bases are TGTGCCAGTTCCCGAGGGACGGGGGTCTCTGGGGCCAACGTCCTGACTTTC.

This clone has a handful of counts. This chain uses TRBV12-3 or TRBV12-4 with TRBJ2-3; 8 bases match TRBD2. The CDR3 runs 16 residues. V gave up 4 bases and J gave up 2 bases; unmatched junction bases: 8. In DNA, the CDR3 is TGTGCCAGCAGTTCAGTGACTAGCGTAGCCACAGATACGCAGTATTTT. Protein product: CASSSVTSVATDTQYF.

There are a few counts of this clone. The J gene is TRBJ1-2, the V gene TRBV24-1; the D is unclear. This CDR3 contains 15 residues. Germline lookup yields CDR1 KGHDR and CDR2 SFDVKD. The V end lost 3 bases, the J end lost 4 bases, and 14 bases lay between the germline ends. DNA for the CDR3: TGTGCCACCAGTGATGGGAGGGCCGGAGTCTATGGCTACACCTTC. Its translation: CATSDGRAGVYGYTF.

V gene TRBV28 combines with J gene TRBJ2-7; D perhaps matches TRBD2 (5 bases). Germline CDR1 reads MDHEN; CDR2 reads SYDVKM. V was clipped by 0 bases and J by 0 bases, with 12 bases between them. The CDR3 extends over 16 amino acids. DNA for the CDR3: TGTGCCAGCAGTTTATGGGGGAGTCCGGGCTCCTACGAGCAGTACTTC. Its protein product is CASSLWGSPGSYEQYF.

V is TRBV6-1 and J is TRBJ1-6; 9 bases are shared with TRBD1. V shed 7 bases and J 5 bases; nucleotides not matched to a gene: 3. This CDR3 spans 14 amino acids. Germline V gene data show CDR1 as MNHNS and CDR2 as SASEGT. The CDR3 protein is CASTGQGNNSPLHF. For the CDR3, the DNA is TGTGCCAGCACCGGACAGGGGAATAATTCACCCCTCCACTTT.

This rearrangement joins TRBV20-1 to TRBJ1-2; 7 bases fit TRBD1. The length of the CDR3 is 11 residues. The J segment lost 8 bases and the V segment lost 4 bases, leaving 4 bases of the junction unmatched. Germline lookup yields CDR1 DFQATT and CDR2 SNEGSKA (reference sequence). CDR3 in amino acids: CSATRQGGYTF. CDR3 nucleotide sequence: TGCAGTGCTACCCGACAGGGAGGCTACACCTTC.

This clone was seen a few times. The DNA of the CDR3 is TGTGCCAGCTCGGGACCGTCGAACACTGAAGCTTTCTTT. This encodes CASSGPSNTEAFF. The chain is built from TRBV6-2 or TRBV6-3 and TRBJ1-1; TRBD1 is a possible D gene (5 bases). This CDR3 spans 13 amino acids. With 8 bases removed from V and 1 base from J, the gap between germline ends came to 11 bases. Germline V gene data show CDR1 as MNHEY and CDR2 as SVGEGT.

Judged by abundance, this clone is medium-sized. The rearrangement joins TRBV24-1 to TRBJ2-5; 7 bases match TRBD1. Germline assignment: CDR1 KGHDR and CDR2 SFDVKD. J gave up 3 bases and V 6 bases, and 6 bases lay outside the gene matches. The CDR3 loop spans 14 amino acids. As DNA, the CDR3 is TGTGCCACCAGTCCGGGACAGAAGAAAGAGACCCAGTACTTC. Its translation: CATSPGQKKETQYF.

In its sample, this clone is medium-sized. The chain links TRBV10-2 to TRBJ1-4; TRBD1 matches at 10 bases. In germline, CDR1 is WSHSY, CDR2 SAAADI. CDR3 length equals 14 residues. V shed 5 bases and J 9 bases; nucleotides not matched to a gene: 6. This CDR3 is CASSTGTGAQKLFF. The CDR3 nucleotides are TGCGCCAGCAGTACCGGGACAGGGGCACAAAAACTGTTTTTT.

The CDR3 nucleotides are TGTGCCAGCAGCCCCTCCCGGGCAGGGGGCGCCATTTGGGGCACTGAAGCTTTCTTT. Amino acid sequence: CASSPSRAGGAIWGTEAFF. The chain has TRBV11-2 and TRBJ1-1; TRBD1 aligns across 8 bases. Germline-derived CDR1 and CDR2 are SGHAT and FQNNGV. The CDR3 contains 19 residues. Trimming at V came to 5 bases and at J to 4 bases, leaving 21 bases not matched to a gene.

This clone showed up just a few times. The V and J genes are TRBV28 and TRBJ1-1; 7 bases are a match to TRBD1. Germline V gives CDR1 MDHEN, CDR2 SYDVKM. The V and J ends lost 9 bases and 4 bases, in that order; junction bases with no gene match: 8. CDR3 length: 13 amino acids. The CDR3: CASQTGRVTEAFF. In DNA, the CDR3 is TGTGCCAGTCAGACAGGGAGGGTCACTGAAGCTTTCTTT.

The CDR3 bases are TGCGCCAGCAGCCAAGGACTAGCGGGGGGGGAAGAGACCCAGTACTTC. Protein product: CASSQGLAGGEETQYF. V gene TRBV4-1 combines with J gene TRBJ2-5, with 14 bases lining up with TRBD2. Per germline, CDR1 MGHRA and CDR2 YSYEKL. Germline trimming cut 1 base from V and 3 bases from J; bases unmatched to any gene: 1. The CDR3 length is 16 residues.

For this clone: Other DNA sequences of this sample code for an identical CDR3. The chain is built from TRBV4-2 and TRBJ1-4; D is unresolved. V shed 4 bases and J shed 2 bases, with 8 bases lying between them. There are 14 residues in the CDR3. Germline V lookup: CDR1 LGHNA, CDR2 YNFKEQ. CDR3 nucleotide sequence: TGTGCCAGCAGCCTCGACGTTACTAATGAAAAACTGTTTTTT. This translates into CASSLDVTNEKLFF.

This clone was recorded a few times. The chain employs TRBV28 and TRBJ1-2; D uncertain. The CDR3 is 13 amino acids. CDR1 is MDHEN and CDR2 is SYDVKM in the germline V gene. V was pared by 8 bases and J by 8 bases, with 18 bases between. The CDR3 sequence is CASGVNRAEGYTF. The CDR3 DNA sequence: TGTGCCAGCGGGGTCAATCGGGCAGAAGGCTACACCTTC.

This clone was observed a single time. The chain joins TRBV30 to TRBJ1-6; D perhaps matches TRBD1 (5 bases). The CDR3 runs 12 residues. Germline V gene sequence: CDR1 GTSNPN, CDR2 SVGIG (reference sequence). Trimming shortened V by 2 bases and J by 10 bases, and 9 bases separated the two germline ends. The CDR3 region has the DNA TGTGCCTGGAGTTGGGGGAGGTCACCCCTCCACTTT. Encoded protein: CAWSWGRSPLHF.

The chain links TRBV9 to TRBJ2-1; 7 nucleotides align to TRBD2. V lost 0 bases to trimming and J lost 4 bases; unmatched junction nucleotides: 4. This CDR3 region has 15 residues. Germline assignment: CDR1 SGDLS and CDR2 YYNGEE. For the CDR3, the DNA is TGTGCCAGCAGCGTAGGGCTAGCGGTTTACAATGAGCAGTTCTTC. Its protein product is CASSVGLAVYNEQFF. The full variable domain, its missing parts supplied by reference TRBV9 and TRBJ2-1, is DSGVTQTPKHLITATGQRVTLRCSPRSGDLSVYWYQQSLDQGLQFLIQYYNGEERAKGNILERFSAQQFPDLHSELNLSSLELGDSALYFCASSVGLAVYNEQFFGPGTRLTVL.

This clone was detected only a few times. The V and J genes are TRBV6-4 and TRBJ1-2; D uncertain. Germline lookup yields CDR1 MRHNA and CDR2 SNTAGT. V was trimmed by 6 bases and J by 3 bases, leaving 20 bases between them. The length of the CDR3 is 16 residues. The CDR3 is CASRGLGGDQDYGYTF. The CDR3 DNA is TGTGCCAGCAGAGGACTAGGCGGGGATCAGGACTATGGCTACACCTTC.

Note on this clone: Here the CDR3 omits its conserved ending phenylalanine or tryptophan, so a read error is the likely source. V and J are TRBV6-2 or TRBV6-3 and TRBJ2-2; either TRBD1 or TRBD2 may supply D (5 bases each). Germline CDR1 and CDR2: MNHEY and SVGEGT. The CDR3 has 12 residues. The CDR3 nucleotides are TGTGACAACAGGACTGGTTACGGGGAGCTGTTTTAT. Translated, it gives CDNRTGYGELFY.

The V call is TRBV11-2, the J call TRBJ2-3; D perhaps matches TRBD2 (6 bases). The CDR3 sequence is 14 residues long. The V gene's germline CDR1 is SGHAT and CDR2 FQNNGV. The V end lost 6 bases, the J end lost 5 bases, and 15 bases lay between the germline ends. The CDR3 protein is CASSYSGVLDTQYF. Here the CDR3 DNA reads TGTGCCAGCAGTTACTCGGGGGTTTTAGATACGCAGTATTTT.